The sample holds a few counts of the clone carrying this T cell receptor beta chain. Its antigen is not identified. The data stem from a study of T-cell memory formation after mild COVID-19. Looking at the study overall: Largely, the TCR clusters proved donor specific.

The length of the CDR3 is 15 residues. From germline, CDR1 is SGHAT and CDR2 FQNNGV. Trimming took 0 bases from V and 1 from J, leaving 9 bases between them. Each CDR3 protein is one row after TCRdb ran MiXCR on the 5' RACE reads. Of about 45,000 distinct CDR3 sequences listed, about 7.1% were seen once; the top ten hold 1.4%. Study conclusions and caveats: Second-wave clones with a day 37 peak had unconfirmed SARS-CoV-2 specificity. Contracting CD4+ clones were located mainly in CM and EM, and CD8+ clones in EMRA. Researchers found some responding clones in pre-infection memory, a sign that cross-reactive memory joined.

This TCR was recovered from a man aged 18-30 years who had mild COVID-19 (a few samples of this study predate the infection). Cell type and time point are not known. The J gene is TRBJ2-5, the V gene TRBV11-2; D is perhaps TRBD1 or TRBD2 (6 bases each). Sequenced input: PBMCs or a T cell subset sorted from them (not recorded which). CDR3 in DNA: TGTGCCAGCAGCTTAGATCCGGGGGCCCAAGAGACCCAGTACTTC. As protein: CASSLDPGAQETQYF.